The clone carrying this T cell receptor (beta chain) was detected only once. This record belongs to a study of blood T cell repertoires in COVID-19. Overall study context: The United States, Italy and Spain provided the acute and convalescent COVID-19 samples.

CDR3 length equals 15 residues. Unmatched junction bases numbered 4, after V lost 2 bases and J lost 6 bases. The germline V gene encodes CDR1 ENHRY and CDR2 SYGVKD. Original data processing: From reference gene primer amplification, estimates of nucleated cell counts were derived. The method was immunoSEQ multiplex PCR; TCRdb's version includes in-frame clones alone and lacks a portion of them. That table furnishes V, J and clone size, whereas the DNA furnished D and trimming. The sample lists hundreds of thousands of clones; around 91% were seen once. The chain has TRBV10-3 and TRBJ2-2; 9 bases agree with TRBD1. This clonotype originated in a woman between 55 and 75 years old with acute or convalescent COVID-19. Sequenced input: peripheral blood. CDR3 coding DNA: TGTGCCATCAGTGAGCTAACAGGGGGCTCCGGGGAGCTGTTTTTT. As protein: CAISELTGGSGELFF.